The present entry profiles one TCR beta chain with its context. Its antigen is not identified. This record belongs to a study of T-cell reconstitution after alpha-beta-depleted transplantation in children. General study results and limits: Some patients showed high day-60 TCRbeta diversity, which derived from surviving recipient T cells and thymic progenitors. Diversity and T-cell counts at one year after transplant derived mostly from new T cells.

Per the germline V gene, CDR1 is LNHNV and CDR2 is YYDKDF (reference sequence). Germline trimming cut 6 bases from V and 3 bases from J; bases unmatched to any gene: 6. The CDR3 loop spans 14 amino acids. For TCRbeta, the library was prepared with unique molecular identifiers. MiXCR, applied by TCRdb to the PCR reads, yields one record per CDR3 protein. Here the sample spans 700,000 to 950,000 distinct CDR3 sequences, roughly 15% being singletons. The clonotype originates from a male patient aged 10 to 17 who had a stem cell transplant for acute lymphoblastic leukemia, so the T cells may come from the graft donor. The specimen comprised PBMCs, mostly from graft donor cells, sampled 360 days after TCRalphabeta/CD19-depleted stem cell transplant. The chain recombines TRBV15 with TRBJ2-7; TRBD2 matches at 9 bases. CDR3 nucleotide sequence: TGTGCCACCAGTAGGACTAGCGACTTCTACGAGCAGTACTTC. It translates to CATSRTSDFYEQYF.